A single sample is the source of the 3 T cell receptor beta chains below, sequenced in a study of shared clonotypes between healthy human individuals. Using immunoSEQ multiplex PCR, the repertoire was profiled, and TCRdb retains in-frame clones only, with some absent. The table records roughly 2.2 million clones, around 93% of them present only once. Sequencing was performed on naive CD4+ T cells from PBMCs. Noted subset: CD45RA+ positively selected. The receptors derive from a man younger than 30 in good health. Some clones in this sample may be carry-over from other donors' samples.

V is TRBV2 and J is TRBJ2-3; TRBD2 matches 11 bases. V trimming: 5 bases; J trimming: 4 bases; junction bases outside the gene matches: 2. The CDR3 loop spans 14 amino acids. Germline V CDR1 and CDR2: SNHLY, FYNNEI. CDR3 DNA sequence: TGTGCCAGCAGTTTACTAGCGGGAGCAGATACGCAGTATTTT. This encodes CASSLLAGADTQYF.

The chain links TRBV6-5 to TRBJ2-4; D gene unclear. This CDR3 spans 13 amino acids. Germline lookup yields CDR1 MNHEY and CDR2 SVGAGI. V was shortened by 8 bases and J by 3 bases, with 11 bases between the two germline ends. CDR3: CASRTESKNIQYF. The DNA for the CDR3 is TGTGCCAGCCGGACGGAGAGCAAAAACATTCAGTACTTC.

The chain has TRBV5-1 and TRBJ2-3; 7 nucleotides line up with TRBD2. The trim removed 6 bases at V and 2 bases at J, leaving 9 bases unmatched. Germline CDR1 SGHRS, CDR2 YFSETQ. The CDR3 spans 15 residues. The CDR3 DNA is TGCGCCAGCAAGGAAGCAGCGGGATCCACAGATACGCAGTATTTT. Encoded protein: CASKEAAGSTDTQYF.